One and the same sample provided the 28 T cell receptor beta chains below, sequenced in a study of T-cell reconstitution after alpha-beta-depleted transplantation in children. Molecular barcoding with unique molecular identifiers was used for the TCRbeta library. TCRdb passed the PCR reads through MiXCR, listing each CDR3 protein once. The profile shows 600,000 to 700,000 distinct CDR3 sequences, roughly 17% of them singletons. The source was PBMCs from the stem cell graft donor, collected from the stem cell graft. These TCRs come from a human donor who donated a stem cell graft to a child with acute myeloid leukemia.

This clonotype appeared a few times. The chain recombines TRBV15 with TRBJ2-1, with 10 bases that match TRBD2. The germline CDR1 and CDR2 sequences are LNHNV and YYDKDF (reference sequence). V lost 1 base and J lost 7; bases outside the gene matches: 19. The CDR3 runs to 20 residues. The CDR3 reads CATSRVRLSGGPSPLNEQFF. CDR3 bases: TGTGCCACCAGCAGAGTTCGGCTTAGCGGGGGGCCATCTCCCTTAAATGAGCAGTTCTTC. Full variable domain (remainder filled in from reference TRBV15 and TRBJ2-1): DAMVIQNPRYQVTQFGKPVTLSCSQTLNHNVMYWYQQKSSQAPKLLFHYYDKDFNNEADTPDNFQSRRPNTSFCFLDIRSPGLGDTAMYLCATSRVRLSGGPSPLNEQFFGPGTRLTVL.

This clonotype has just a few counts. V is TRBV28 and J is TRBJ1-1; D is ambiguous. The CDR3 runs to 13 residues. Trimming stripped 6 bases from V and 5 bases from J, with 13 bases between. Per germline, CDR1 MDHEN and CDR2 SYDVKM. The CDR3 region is CASRPSPVTEAFF. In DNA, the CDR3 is TGTGCCAGCAGACCCTCCCCGGTGACTGAAGCTTTCTTT.

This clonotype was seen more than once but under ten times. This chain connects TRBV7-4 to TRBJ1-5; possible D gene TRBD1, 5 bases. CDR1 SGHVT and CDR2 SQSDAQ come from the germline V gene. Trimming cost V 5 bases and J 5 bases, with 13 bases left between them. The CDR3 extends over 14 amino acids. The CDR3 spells CASSQTVSHQPQHF. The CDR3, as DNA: TGTGCCAGCAGCCAGACAGTCTCACATCAGCCCCAGCATTTT.

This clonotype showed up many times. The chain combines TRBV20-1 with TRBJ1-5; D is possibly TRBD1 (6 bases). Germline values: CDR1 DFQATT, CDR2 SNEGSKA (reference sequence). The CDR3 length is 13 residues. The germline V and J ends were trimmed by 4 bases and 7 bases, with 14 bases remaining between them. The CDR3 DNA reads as TGCAGTGCTAAGGGGGGGGACCTCCAGCCCCAGCATTTT. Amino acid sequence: CSAKGGDLQPQHF.

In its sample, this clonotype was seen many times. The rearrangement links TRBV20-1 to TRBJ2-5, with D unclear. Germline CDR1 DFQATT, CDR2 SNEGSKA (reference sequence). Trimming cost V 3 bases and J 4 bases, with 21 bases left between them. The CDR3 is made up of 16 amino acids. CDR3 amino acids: CSASNRASSPRETQYF. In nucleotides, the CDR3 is TGCAGTGCTAGTAACCGGGCCTCAAGTCCCCGAGAGACCCAGTACTTC.

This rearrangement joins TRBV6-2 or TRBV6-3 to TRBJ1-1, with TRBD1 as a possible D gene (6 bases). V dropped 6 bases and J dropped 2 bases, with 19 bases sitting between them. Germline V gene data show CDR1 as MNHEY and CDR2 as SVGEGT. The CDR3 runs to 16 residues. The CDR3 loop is CASSPLGSGDNTEAFF. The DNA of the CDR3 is TGTGCCAGCAGCCCACTAGGGTCAGGGGACAACACTGAAGCTTTCTTT.

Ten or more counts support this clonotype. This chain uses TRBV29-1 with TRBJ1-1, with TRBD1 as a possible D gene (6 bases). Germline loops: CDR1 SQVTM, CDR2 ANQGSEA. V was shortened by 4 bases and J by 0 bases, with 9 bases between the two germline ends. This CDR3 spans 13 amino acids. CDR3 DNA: TGCAGCGTTGCATGGACAGTGAACACTGAAGCTTTCTTT. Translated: CSVAWTVNTEAFF.

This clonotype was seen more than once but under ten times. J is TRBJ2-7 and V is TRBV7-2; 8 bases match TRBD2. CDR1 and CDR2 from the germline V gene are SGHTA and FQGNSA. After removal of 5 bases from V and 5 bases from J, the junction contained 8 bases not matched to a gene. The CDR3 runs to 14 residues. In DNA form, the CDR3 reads TGTGCCAGCAGCAGCTACGGGGGGGCCGACGAGCAGTACTTC. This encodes CASSSYGGADEQYF.

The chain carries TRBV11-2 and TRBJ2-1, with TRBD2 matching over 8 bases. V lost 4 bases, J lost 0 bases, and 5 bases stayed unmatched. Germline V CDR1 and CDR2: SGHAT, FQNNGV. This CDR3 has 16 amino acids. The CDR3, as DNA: TGTGCCAGCAGCTACCTTAGCGGGGCCTCCTACAATGAGCAGTTCTTC. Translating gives CASSYLSGASYNEQFF.

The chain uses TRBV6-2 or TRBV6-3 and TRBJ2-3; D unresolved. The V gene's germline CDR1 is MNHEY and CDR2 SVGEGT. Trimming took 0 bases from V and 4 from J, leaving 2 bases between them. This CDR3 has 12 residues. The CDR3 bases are TGTGCCAGCAGTTACTCGCCAGATACGCAGTATTTT. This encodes CASSYSPDTQYF.

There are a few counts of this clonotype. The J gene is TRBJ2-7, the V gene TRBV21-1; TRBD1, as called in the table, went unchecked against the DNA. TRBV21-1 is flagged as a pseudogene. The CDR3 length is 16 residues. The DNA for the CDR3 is TGTGCCGGCTTACGTCAGGGTTGGGATAGCTCCTACGAGCAGTACGTC. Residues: CAGLRQGWDSSYEQYV.

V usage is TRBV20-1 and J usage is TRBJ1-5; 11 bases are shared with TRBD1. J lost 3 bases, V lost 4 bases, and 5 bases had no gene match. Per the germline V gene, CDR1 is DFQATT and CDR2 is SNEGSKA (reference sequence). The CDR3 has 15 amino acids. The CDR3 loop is CSATGTGGFNQPQHF. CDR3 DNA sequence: TGCAGTGCTACCGGGACAGGGGGATTCAATCAGCCCCAGCATTTT.

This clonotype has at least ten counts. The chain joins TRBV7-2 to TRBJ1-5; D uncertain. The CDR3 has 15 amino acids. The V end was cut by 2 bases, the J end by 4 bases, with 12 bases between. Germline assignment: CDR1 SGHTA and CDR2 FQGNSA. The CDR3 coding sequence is TGTGCCAGCAGCTTAAGTTCCCAATCTAATCAGCCCCAGCATTTT. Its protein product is CASSLSSQSNQPQHF.

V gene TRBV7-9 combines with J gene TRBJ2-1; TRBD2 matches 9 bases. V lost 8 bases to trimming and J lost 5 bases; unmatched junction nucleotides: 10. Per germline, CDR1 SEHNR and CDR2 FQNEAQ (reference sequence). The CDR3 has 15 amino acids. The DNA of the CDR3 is TGTGCCAGCGCCCTCACTAGCGGGTCCCACAATGAGCAGTTCTTC. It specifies CASALTSGSHNEQFF.

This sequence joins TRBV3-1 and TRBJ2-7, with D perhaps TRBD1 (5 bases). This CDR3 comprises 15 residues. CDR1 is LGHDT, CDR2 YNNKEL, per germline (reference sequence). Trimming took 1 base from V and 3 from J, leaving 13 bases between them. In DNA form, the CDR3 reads TGTGCCAGCAGCCAAGGAGCAGGGCCTAGCTACGAGCAGTACTTC. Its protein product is CASSQGAGPSYEQYF.

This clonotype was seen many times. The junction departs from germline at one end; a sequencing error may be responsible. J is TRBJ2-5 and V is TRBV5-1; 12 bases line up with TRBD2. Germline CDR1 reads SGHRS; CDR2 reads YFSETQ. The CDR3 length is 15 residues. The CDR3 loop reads CASSPGLAGQETQYF. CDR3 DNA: TGTGCCAGCAGTCCGGGACTAGCGGGCCAAGAGACCCAGTACTTC.

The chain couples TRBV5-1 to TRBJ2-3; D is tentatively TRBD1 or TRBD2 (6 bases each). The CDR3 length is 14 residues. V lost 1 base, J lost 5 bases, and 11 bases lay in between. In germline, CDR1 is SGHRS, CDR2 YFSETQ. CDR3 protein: CASSLRGALDTQYF. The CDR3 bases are TGCGCCAGCAGCTTGAGGGGGGCGTTAGATACGCAGTATTTT.

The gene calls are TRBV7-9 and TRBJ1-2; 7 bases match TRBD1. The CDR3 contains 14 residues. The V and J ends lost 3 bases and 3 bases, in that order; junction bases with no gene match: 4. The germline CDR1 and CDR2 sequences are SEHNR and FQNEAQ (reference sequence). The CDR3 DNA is TGTGCCAGCAGCTTGTTTGGGACAGACTATGGCTACACCTTC. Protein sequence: CASSLFGTDYGYTF.

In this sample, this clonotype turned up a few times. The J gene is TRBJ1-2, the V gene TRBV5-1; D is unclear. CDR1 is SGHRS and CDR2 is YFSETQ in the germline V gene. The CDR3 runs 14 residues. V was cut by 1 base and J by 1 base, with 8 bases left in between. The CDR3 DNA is TGCGCCAGCAGCTTGCGGTTTGATAACTATGGCTACACCTTC. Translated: CASSLRFDNYGYTF.

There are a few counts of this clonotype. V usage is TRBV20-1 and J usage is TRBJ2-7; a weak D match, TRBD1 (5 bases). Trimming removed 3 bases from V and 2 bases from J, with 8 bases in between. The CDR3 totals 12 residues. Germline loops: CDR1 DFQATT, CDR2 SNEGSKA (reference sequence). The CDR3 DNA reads TGCAGTGCTAGCCAGGGCCCCTACGAGCAGTACGTC. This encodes CSASQGPYEQYV.

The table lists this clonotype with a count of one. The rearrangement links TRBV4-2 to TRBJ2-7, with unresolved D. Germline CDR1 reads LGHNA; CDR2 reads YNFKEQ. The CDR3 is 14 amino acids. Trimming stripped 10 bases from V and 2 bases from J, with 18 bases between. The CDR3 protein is CAMGPGHRAYEQYF. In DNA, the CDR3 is TGTGCCATGGGCCCCGGGCACAGAGCCTACGAGCAGTACTTC.

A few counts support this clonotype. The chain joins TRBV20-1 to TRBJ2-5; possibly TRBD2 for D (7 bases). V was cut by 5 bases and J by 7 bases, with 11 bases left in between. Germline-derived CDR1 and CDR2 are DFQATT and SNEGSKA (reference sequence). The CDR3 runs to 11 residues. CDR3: CSAGLGGTQYF. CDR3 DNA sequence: TGCAGTGCTGGACTAGGGGGGACCCAGTACTTC.

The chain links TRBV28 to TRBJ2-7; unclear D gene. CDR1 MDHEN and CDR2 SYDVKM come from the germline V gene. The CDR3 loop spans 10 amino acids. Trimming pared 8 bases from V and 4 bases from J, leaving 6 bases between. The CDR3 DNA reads TGTGCCAGCGGGGATTACGAGCAGTACGTC. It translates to CASGDYEQYV.

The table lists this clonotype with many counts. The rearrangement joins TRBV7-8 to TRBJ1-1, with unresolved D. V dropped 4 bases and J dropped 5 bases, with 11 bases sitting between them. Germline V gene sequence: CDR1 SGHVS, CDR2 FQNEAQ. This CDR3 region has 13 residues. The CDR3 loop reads CASSWVSRTEAFF. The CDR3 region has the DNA TGTGCCAGCAGCTGGGTCTCCCGAACTGAAGCTTTCTTT.

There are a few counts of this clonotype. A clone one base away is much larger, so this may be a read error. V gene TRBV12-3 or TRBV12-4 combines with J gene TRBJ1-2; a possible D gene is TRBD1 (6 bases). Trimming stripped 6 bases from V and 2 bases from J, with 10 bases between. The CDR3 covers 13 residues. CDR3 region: CASSHDRNYGYTF. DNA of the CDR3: TGTGCCAGCAGCCACGACAGGAACTATGGCTACACCTTC.

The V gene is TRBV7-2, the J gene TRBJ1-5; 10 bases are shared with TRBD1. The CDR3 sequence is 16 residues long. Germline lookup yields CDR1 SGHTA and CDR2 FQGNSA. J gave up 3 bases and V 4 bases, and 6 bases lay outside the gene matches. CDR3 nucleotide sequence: TGTGCCAGCAGCTATAGACAGGGGGCGACCAATCAGCCCCAGCATTTT. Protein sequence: CASSYRQGATNQPQHF.

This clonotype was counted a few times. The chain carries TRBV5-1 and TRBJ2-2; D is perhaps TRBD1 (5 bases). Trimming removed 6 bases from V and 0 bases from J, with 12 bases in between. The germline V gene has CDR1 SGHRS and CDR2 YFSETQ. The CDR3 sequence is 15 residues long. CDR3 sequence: CASTGHRANTGELFF. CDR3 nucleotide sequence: TGCGCCAGCACAGGACACCGCGCGAACACCGGGGAGCTGTTTTTT.

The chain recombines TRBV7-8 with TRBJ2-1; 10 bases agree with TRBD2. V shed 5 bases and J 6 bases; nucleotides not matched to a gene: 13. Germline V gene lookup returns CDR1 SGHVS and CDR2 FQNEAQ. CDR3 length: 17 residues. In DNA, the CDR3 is TGTGCCAGCAGCGCCTTAACCGGGACTAGCGAGGGCAATGAGCAGTTCTTC. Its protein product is CASSALTGTSEGNEQFF.